The T cell receptor beta chain described here comes from a study of cytotoxic CD8 clonotypes in ibrutinib-treated CLL. Clones were read by immunoSEQ multiplex PCR, and TCRdb kept only the in-frame ones, dropping some. The sample yields about 160,000 clones, over 75% seen once. The CDR3 is 12 amino acids. CDR1 MNHNY and CDR2 SVGAGI come from the germline V gene (reference sequence). V was trimmed by 2 bases and J by 5 bases, leaving 4 bases between them. This receptor was identified in a human donor with chronic lymphocytic leukemia. V usage is TRBV6-6 and J usage is TRBJ2-1; D not certain. Sequenced material: PBMCs, taken at disease progression, from a patient treated with ibrutinib. The CDR3 protein is CASSYANNEQFF. CDR3 bases: TGTGCCAGCAGTTACGCGAACAATGAGCAGTTCTTC.